One and the same sample provided the 16 T cell receptor beta chains below, sequenced in a study of blood T cell repertoires in COVID-19 (dated by TCRdb to 2020 to 2021). Library creation used the immunoSEQ multiplex PCR assay. TCRdb retrieved this table from immuneACCESS and kept in-frame rearrangements only. Not all clones are present; in checked studies, unresolved V genes account for under half, and no reason is known for the remainder. The sample profile shows some 80,000 clones; roughly 80% of them were found once. The ten biggest clones cover 12% of the sample. Sequencing was carried out using peripheral blood. Every receptor here comes from a human donor in a cohort sampled during active COVID-19.

V and J are TRBV9 and TRBJ1-1; D is ambiguous. Germline V CDR1 and CDR2: SGDLS, YYNGEE. Trimming left V 4 bases short and J 1 base short, with 11 bases between. The CDR3 contains 14 residues. This CDR3 is CASSSKPGNTEAFF. DNA for the CDR3: TGTGCCAGCAGCTCTAAACCAGGGAACACTGAAGCTTTCTTT.

This chain uses TRBV2 with TRBJ2-7; TRBD1 matches 9 bases. The CDR3 is made up of 13 amino acids. The junction had 3 bases not matched to a gene; V was cut back by 8 bases and J by 1 base. Germline lookup yields CDR1 SNHLY and CDR2 FYNNEI. CDR3 sequence (DNA): TGTGCCAGCCACAGGGGGCGATCCTACGAGCAGTACTTC. It is translated as CASHRGRSYEQYF.

The V gene is TRBV18, the J gene TRBJ1-5; 8 bases match TRBD1. The CDR3 covers 15 residues. The V and J ends lost 5 bases and 6 bases, in that order; junction bases with no gene match: 9. Looked up from germline, CDR1 is KGHSH and CDR2 is LQKENI. The CDR3 DNA reads as TGTGCCAGCTCATTCACAGGGGGGGTAGGTCAGCCCCAGCATTTT. Residues: CASSFTGGVGQPQHF.

The chain employs TRBV5-1 and TRBJ1-1; 8 bases map to TRBD1. The CDR3 length is 15 residues. Germline V gives CDR1 SGHRS, CDR2 YFSETQ. Germline trimming cut 2 bases from V and 0 bases from J; bases unmatched to any gene: 3. CDR3 coding DNA: TGCGCCAGCAGCTTACAGGGGGGGTTGAACACTGAAGCTTTCTTT. Its translation: CASSLQGGLNTEAFF.

The chain combines TRBV5-4 with TRBJ2-7, with D possibly TRBD1 on 7 matching bases. The germline V gene encodes CDR1 SGHNT and CDR2 YYREEE (reference sequence). V lost 4 bases and J 4 bases, leaving 21 bases between the germline ends. The CDR3 has 16 amino acids. DNA of the CDR3: TGTGCCAGCAGCCCGCGACAGGGATTAGGGGGGTACGAGCAGTACTTC. Its translation is CASSPRQGLGGYEQYF. Full variable domain (remainder filled in from reference TRBV5-4 and TRBJ2-7): ETGVTQSPTHLIKTRGQQVTLRCSSQSGHNTVSWYQQALGQGPQFIFQYYREEENGRGNFPPRFSGLQFPNYSSELNVNALELDDSALYLCASSPRQGLGGYEQYFGPGTRLTVT.

On this clone itself: One end of the junction is discordant with germline, which a read error may explain. The chain has TRBV19 and TRBJ1-2; the D gene is possibly TRBD1 (6 bases). Germline-derived CDR1 and CDR2 are LNHDA and SQIVND (reference sequence). There are 14 residues in the CDR3. CDR3 coding DNA: TGTGCCAGTAGTACCACCGGACAGACCTATGGTTACACCTTC. It codes for CASSTTGQTYGYTF.

The rearrangement joins TRBV7-9 to TRBJ1-4; a possible D gene is TRBD1 (5 bases). Trimming pared 11 bases from V and 4 bases from J, leaving 17 bases between. Germline V gene sequence: CDR1 SEHNR, CDR2 FQNEAQ (reference sequence). The CDR3 has 14 amino acids. The CDR3 spells CAGGRGGNNEKLFF. Written as DNA, the CDR3 is TGTGCCGGGGGAAGGGGAGGGAATAATGAAAAACTGTTTTTT.

V usage is TRBV2 and J usage is TRBJ2-7; perhaps TRBD2 as D (5 bases). V dropped 7 bases and J dropped 6 bases, with 16 bases sitting between them. Germline V gene data show CDR1 as SNHLY and CDR2 as FYNNEI. The CDR3 has 13 amino acids. The CDR3 region has the DNA TGTGCCAGCACTGCCGGCGGAGGCATCGAGCAGTACTTC. Protein product: CASTAGGGIEQYF. The full variable domain, in which reference TRBV2 and TRBJ2-7 provide the parts outside the CDR3, is EPEVTQTPSHQVTQMGQEVILRCVPISNHLYFYWYRQILGQKVEFLVSFYNNEISEKSEIFDDQFSVERPDGSNFTLKIRSTKLEDSAMYFCASTAGGGIEQYFGPGTRLTVT.

The chain uses TRBV30 and TRBJ1-2, with 8 bases matching TRBD1. CDR1 GTSNPN and CDR2 SVGIG come from the germline V gene (reference sequence). CDR3 length: 11 residues. Trimming removed 3 bases from V and 13 bases from J; junction bases left unmatched: 7. In nucleotides, the CDR3 is TGTGCCTGGAGGGACAGGGATGAGGTCACCTTC. This translates into CAWRDRDEVTF.

The chain carries TRBV5-4 and TRBJ2-7, with unresolved D. The CDR3 is 13 residues long. Per the germline V gene, CDR1 is SGHNT and CDR2 is YYREEE (reference sequence). The V end was cut by 0 bases, the J end by 3 bases, with 7 bases between. The CDR3 DNA reads TGTGCCAGCAGCTTGGATCAGCGCTACGAGCAGTACTTC. Amino acids: CASSLDQRYEQYF.

The DNA of the CDR3 is TGCGCCAGCAGTGATGAGGGAGATGACCCCATATGCAATCAGCCCCAGCATTTT. This translates into CASSDEGDDPICNQPQHF. The J gene is TRBJ1-5, the V gene TRBV10-1, with D unresolved. V lost 3 bases and J lost 2, with 20 bases in between. This CDR3 spans 18 amino acids. Germline V CDR1 and CDR2: WNHNN, SYGVQD (reference sequence).

The genes are TRBV25-1 and TRBJ2-1; 8 bases are shared with TRBD1. This CDR3 comprises 17 residues. The ends lost 2 bases at V and 5 bases at J; junction bases unmatched: 11. From germline, CDR1 is MGHDK and CDR2 SYGVNS. CDR3 protein: CASSEQGARSKDNEQFF. The DNA of the CDR3 is TGTGCCAGCAGTGAACAGGGGGCGCGGAGTAAGGACAATGAGCAGTTCTTC.

The chain links TRBV27 to TRBJ1-2; 8 bases agree with TRBD1. This CDR3 comprises 14 residues. With V trimmed by 5 bases and J by 7 bases, 9 bases remained unmatched. From germline, CDR1 is MNHEY and CDR2 SMNVEV (reference sequence). CDR3 protein: CASSPDRESAGYTF. CDR3 nucleotides: TGTGCCAGCAGTCCGGACAGGGAGTCCGCTGGCTACACCTTC.

V usage is TRBV21-1 and J usage is TRBJ2-4; the tabulated D call, TRBD1, remains unverified against the DNA. TRBV21-1 is classified as a pseudogene. The CDR3 contains 14 residues. The CDR3 region is CASNEQGAENIQYF. CDR3 in DNA: TGTGCCAGCAACGAACAGGGGGCGGAAAACATTCAGTACTTC.

The chain is built from TRBV10-1 and TRBJ1-5; TRBD1 matches at 7 bases. The CDR3 is made up of 15 amino acids. Germline CDR1 is WNHNN and CDR2 is SYGVQD (reference sequence). V dropped 7 bases and J dropped 3; count of bases not matched to a gene: 9. The CDR3, as DNA: TGCGCCAGCAAGGGGGCAGGTCCCTCCAATCAGCCCCAGCATTTT. This codes for CASKGAGPSNQPQHF.

The rearrangement links TRBV5-4 to TRBJ2-3; no firm D call. Germline assignment: CDR1 SGHNT and CDR2 YYREEE (reference sequence). The V end was cut by 4 bases, the J end by 3 bases, with 21 bases between. This CDR3 comprises 17 residues. The CDR3 sequence: CASSDPKNSRVTDTQYF. In DNA, the CDR3 is TGTGCCAGCAGCGATCCCAAGAATAGCCGTGTAACAGATACGCAGTATTTT. Full variable domain (missing parts from reference TRBV5-4 and TRBJ2-3): ETGVTQSPTHLIKTRGQQVTLRCSSQSGHNTVSWYQQALGQGPQFIFQYYREEENGRGNFPPRFSGLQFPNYSSELNVNALELDDSALYLCASSDPKNSRVTDTQYFGPGTRLTVL.